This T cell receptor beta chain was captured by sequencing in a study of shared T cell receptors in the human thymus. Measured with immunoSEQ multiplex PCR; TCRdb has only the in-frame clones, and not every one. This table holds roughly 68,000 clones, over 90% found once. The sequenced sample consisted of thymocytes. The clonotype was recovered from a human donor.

This CDR3 reads CASSSGQGNNQPQHF. In nucleotides, the CDR3 is TGTGCCAGCAGTTCGGGACAGGGGAACAATCAGCCCCAGCATTTT. The V and J genes are TRBV6-5 and TRBJ1-5; the match to TRBD1 covers 10 bases. The CDR3 is 15 residues long. Germline V lookup: CDR1 MNHEY, CDR2 SVGAGI. V shed 4 bases and J 3 bases; nucleotides not matched to a gene: 3.